A single sample gave rise to the 20 T cell receptor beta chains below, sequenced in a study of blood T cell repertoires in COVID-19. Produced via immunoSEQ multiplex PCR; TCRdb's table is partial and in-frame only. The sample holds some 50,000 clones, around 84% seen once. Sequencing was carried out using peripheral blood. These receptors all stem from a man aged 50-59 years with acute or convalescent COVID-19.

This rearrangement joins TRBV2 to TRBJ2-5, with TRBD2 matching over 12 bases. The CDR3 extends over 15 amino acids. V lost 3 bases and J lost 5; bases outside the gene matches: 4. Germline CDR1 and CDR2: SNHLY and FYNNEI. The DNA for the CDR3 is TGTGCCAGCAGTGAGTCTAGCGGGGGGGCGGAGACCCAGTACTTC. It specifies CASSESSGGAETQYF.

This chain uses TRBV4-2 with TRBJ2-1; 7 positions agree with TRBD1. The CDR3 loop spans 17 amino acids. Trimming removed 0 bases from V and 3 bases from J; junction bases left unmatched: 8. CDR1 and CDR2 from the germline V gene are LGHNA and YNFKEQ. CDR3 DNA: TGTGCCAGCAGCCAAGAGGAAAGGGCAGGGGGCTACAATGAGCAGTTCTTC. Its protein product is CASSQEERAGGYNEQFF.

In its sample, this clone was seen a few times. DNA of the CDR3: TGCAGCGCTGGGAAGGACAGGGCTGGAAACACCATATATTTT. This encodes CSAGKDRAGNTIYF. V is TRBV29-1 and J is TRBJ1-3, with 8 bases matching TRBD1. The germline V gene has CDR1 SQVTM and CDR2 ANQGSEA. The CDR3 runs to 14 residues. The V and J ends lost 7 bases and 2 bases, in that order; junction bases with no gene match: 7.

V is TRBV7-3 and J is TRBJ2-3; TRBD2 might be the D (6 bases). Germline loops: CDR1 SGHTA, CDR2 FQGTGA. The V end lost 4 bases, the J end lost 2 bases, and 16 bases lay between the germline ends. This CDR3 region has 16 residues. CDR3 amino acids: CASSSQPGLATDTQYF. CDR3 DNA sequence: TGTGCCAGCAGCTCGCAACCGGGACTTGCCACAGATACGCAGTATTTT.

The CDR3 DNA follows: TGCGCCAGCAGCCAAGAAACAGCGGGCCACTCAGAGACCCAGTACTTC. It is translated as CASSQETAGHSETQYF. The chain has TRBV4-1 and TRBJ2-5, with D tentatively TRBD2 (6 bases). The CDR3 extends over 16 amino acids. Trimming took off 0 bases at V and 4 bases at J, with 15 bases between the two ends. Germline-derived CDR1 and CDR2 are MGHRA and YSYEKL.

The chain recombines TRBV19 with TRBJ2-5; TRBD2 aligns across 8 bases. Germline CDR1 and CDR2: LNHDA and SQIVND (reference sequence). Trimming cost V 1 base and J 5 bases; bases outside gene matches: 3. This CDR3 contains 14 residues. CDR3 coding DNA: TGTGCCAGTAGTATAGGGGCGGGAGGTGAGACCCAGTACTTC. Its translation is CASSIGAGGETQYF.

J is TRBJ2-7 and V is TRBV9; 8 bases fit TRBD1. The V gene's germline CDR1 is SGDLS and CDR2 YYNGEE. V was clipped by 4 bases and J by 1 base; unmatched bases: 4. The CDR3 extends over 14 amino acids. The DNA for the CDR3 is TGTGCCAGCAGCCCCAGGGGGCTTTCCTACGAGCAGTACTTC. Protein: CASSPRGLSYEQYF.

The V and J genes are TRBV19 and TRBJ2-7; 10 positions match TRBD2. V gave up 5 bases and J gave up 0 bases; unmatched junction bases: 10. The CDR3 covers 17 residues. Looked up from germline, CDR1 is LNHDA and CDR2 is SQIVND (reference sequence). CDR3: CASSLTSGLPSSYEQYF. The CDR3 bases are TGTGCCAGTAGTTTGACTAGCGGGTTACCAAGCTCCTACGAGCAGTACTTC.

The V call is TRBV3-1 (or the pseudogene TRBV3-2), the J call TRBJ2-7; possible D gene TRBD1, 6 bases. Germline lookup yields CDR1 LGHDT and CDR2 YNNKEL (reference sequence). V was clipped by 4 bases and J by 3 bases, with 13 bases between them. This CDR3 comprises 14 residues. Written as DNA, the CDR3 is TGTGCCAGCAGCCTCCAGGGGTACCTCTACGAGCAGTACTTC. This encodes CASSLQGYLYEQYF.

The V call is TRBV13, the J call TRBJ2-1, with 12 nucleotides matching TRBD2. The CDR3 runs to 15 residues. Germline-derived CDR1 and CDR2 are PRHDT and FYEKMQ (reference sequence). Trimming at V came to 3 bases and at J to 7 bases, leaving 4 bases not matched to a gene. The CDR3 DNA is TGTGCCAGCAGCTTTAGGCTAGCGGGAGGGAATGAGCAGTTCTTC. Protein sequence: CASSFRLAGGNEQFF.

The V and J genes are TRBV7-8 and TRBJ2-7; tentative D call: TRBD1 (6 bases). The ends were cut back, 5 bases at V and 7 bases at J, with 18 bases in the middle. The CDR3 totals 14 residues. Germline loops: CDR1 SGHVS, CDR2 FQNEAQ. CDR3 sequence: CASSESGAGREQYF. CDR3 nucleotide sequence: TGTGCCAGCAGCGAATCAGGGGCAGGTCGGGAGCAGTACTTC. Complete variable domain (other parts from reference TRBV7-8 and TRBJ2-7): GAGVSQSPRYKVAKRGQDVALRCDPISGHVSLFWYQQALGQGPEFLTYFQNEAQLDKSGLPSDRFFAERPEGSVSTLKIQRTQQEDSAVYLCASSESGAGREQYFGPGTRLTVT.

The rearrangement joins TRBV19 to TRBJ2-1; tentatively, D is TRBD2 (5 bases). This CDR3 is 13 amino acids long. The V end was cut by 4 bases, the J end by 7 bases, with 11 bases between. Germline V CDR1 and CDR2: LNHDA, SQIVND (reference sequence). The CDR3, as DNA: TGTGCCAGTAGTAAAGGACTTAGTAATGAGCAGTTCTTC. It encodes CASSKGLSNEQFF.

The chain carries TRBV19 and TRBJ2-7; 12 nucleotides match TRBD2. The CDR3 runs to 19 residues. Trimming removed 5 bases from V and 2 bases from J; junction bases left unmatched: 16. The germline gives CDR1 LNHDA, CDR2 SQIVND (reference sequence). CDR3 residues: CASSPGLAGLPLITYEQYF. DNA for the CDR3: TGTGCCAGTAGTCCAGGACTAGCGGGACTCCCTCTTATTACCTACGAGCAGTACTTC.

The J gene is TRBJ2-1, the V gene TRBV10-3, with TRBD1 matching over 11 bases. CDR1 is ENHRY, CDR2 SYGVKD, per germline. The ends lost 8 bases at V and 4 bases at J; junction bases unmatched: 4. The CDR3 totals 14 residues. DNA for the CDR3: TGTGCCATCTCTGGGACAGGGGGATACAATGAGCAGTTCTTC. It encodes CAISGTGGYNEQFF.

The DNA for the CDR3 is TGCGCCAGCAGCTTGGTTCAGCCCTCCAGGGGGATAGATGAGCAGTTCTTC. It yields the protein CASSLVQPSRGIDEQFF. V gene TRBV5-1 combines with J gene TRBJ2-1; 7 bases match TRBD1. This CDR3 has 17 amino acids. Germline assignment: CDR1 SGHRS and CDR2 YFSETQ. Trimming took 0 bases from V and 8 from J; bases not matched to a gene: 14.

The chain recombines TRBV3-1 (or the pseudogene TRBV3-2) with TRBJ2-7; 12 nucleotides line up with TRBD2. V lost 5 bases to trimming and J lost 3 bases; unmatched junction nucleotides: 5. CDR1 is LGHDT, CDR2 YNNKEL, per germline (reference sequence). This CDR3 is built from 15 residues. The CDR3 bases are TGTGCCAGCAGCTCTCTAGCGGGGGGGAACTACGAGCAGTACTTC. Translating it yields CASSSLAGGNYEQYF.

This chain connects TRBV5-1 to TRBJ1-4, with D perhaps TRBD1 (6 bases). Germline V CDR1 and CDR2: SGHRS, YFSETQ. Trimming removed 3 bases from V and 0 bases from J, with 12 bases in between. This CDR3 contains 16 residues. The CDR3 here is CASSSGTSATNEKLFF. The DNA of the CDR3 is TGCGCCAGCAGCTCCGGGACATCTGCAACTAATGAAAAACTGTTTTTT. Looking up the rest from reference TRBV5-1 and TRBJ1-4 gives the full variable domain: KAGVTQTPRYLIKTRGQQVTLSCSPISGHRSVSWYQQTPGQGLQFLFEYFSETQRNKGNFPGRFSGRQFSNSRSEMNVSTLELGDSALYLCASSSGTSATNEKLFFGSGTQLSVL.

The gene calls are TRBV11-3 and TRBJ2-1, with 11 bases matching TRBD2. J was trimmed by 9 bases and V by 9 bases; bases with no gene match: 4. Germline CDR1 is SGHNT and CDR2 is YENEEA. The CDR3 totals 12 residues. The CDR3 loop is CASSGRAPEQFF. The CDR3 nucleotides read TGTGCCAGTAGCGGGAGGGCCCCTGAGCAGTTCTTC.

The chain employs TRBV19 and TRBJ1-1, with TRBD1 identical over 11 bases. CDR3 length equals 17 residues. The V and J ends lost 7 bases and 5 bases, in that order; junction bases with no gene match: 15. From germline, CDR1 is LNHDA and CDR2 SQIVND (reference sequence). Written as DNA, the CDR3 is TGTGCCAGTACCACCGCCCTCCCGGGACAGGGGGGAACTGAAGCTTTCTTT. Its protein product is CASTTALPGQGGTEAFF.

The chain recombines TRBV28 with TRBJ1-1; D uncertain. Trimming pared 3 bases from V and 3 bases from J, leaving 5 bases between. Germline V CDR1 and CDR2: MDHEN, SYDVKM. The CDR3 has 12 residues. CDR3 sequence: CASSLEDTEAFF. The CDR3 nucleotides are TGTGCCAGCAGTTTGGAGGACACTGAAGCTTTCTTT.